The 18 T cell receptor beta chains in this list originate from one sample, sequenced in a study of blood T cell repertoires in COVID-19. The method was immunoSEQ multiplex PCR; TCRdb's version includes in-frame clones alone and lacks a portion of them. The sample lists around 130,000 clones; more than 70% were seen once. Sample: peripheral blood. The receptors were sampled from a human donor in a cohort sampled during active COVID-19.

This clone was recorded a few times. The rearrangement joins TRBV28 to TRBJ1-2, with a weak D call TRBD1 (5 bases). The CDR3 runs to 11 residues. In germline, CDR1 is MDHEN, CDR2 SYDVKM. Trimming took off 10 bases at V and 3 bases at J, with 9 bases between the two ends. The CDR3 DNA reads as TGTGCCACCCGGGGGGACTATGGCTACACCTTC. Translation gives CATRGDYGYTF.

Comment on this clone: Other nucleotide sequences in the sample specify the same CDR3. The genes are TRBV27 and TRBJ1-5; 7 positions match TRBD1. This CDR3 is 14 amino acids long. J was trimmed by 4 bases and V by 0 bases; bases with no gene match: 0. Germline assignment: CDR1 MNHEY and CDR2 SMNVEV (reference sequence). CDR3 sequence (DNA): TGTGCCAGCAGTTTATCGACAGGGAATCAGCCCCAGCATTTT. Its translation: CASSLSTGNQPQHF.

This clone was observed once. The rearrangement links TRBV29-1 to TRBJ1-1; TRBD1 agrees at 7 bases. The germline V gene has CDR1 SQVTM and CDR2 ANQGSEA. This CDR3 has 15 residues. The junction had 13 bases not matched to a gene; V was cut back by 5 bases and J by 4 bases. CDR3: CSVLTLQGGPTEAFF. The CDR3 coding sequence is TGCAGCGTTTTGACGTTGCAAGGGGGCCCCACTGAAGCTTTCTTT.

This clone was observed a single time. The J gene is TRBJ2-7, the V gene TRBV2; a weak D match, TRBD1 (6 bases). CDR3 length: 14 residues. CDR1 is SNHLY, CDR2 FYNNEI, per germline. Trimming took 1 base from V and 6 from J, leaving 13 bases between them. The CDR3 DNA reads as TGTGCCAGCAGTGAAGACAGGGTTTCGCTCGAGCAGTACTTC. Translation: CASSEDRVSLEQYF.

The chain combines TRBV12-5 with TRBJ2-4, with D perhaps TRBD1 (6 bases). Trimming took off 11 bases at V and 3 bases at J, with 20 bases between the two ends. Germline V CDR1 and CDR2: LGHNT, FRNRAP. The length of the CDR3 is 15 residues. The CDR3 sequence: CASLQGSGYKNIQYF. CDR3 coding DNA: TGTGCTTCTCTTCAGGGGTCAGGGTACAAAAACATTCAGTACTTC.

The table lists this clone with a count of one. The CDR3 here is CASSQLRGITETQYF. CDR3 DNA sequence: TGCGCCAGCAGCCAATTAAGGGGAATTACGGAGACCCAGTACTTC. The genes are TRBV4-1 and TRBJ2-5; a weak D match, TRBD1 (5 bases). CDR1 MGHRA and CDR2 YSYEKL come from the germline V gene. The length of the CDR3 is 15 residues. V was trimmed by 2 bases and J by 5 bases, leaving 15 bases between them.

V and J are TRBV19 and TRBJ2-7, with TRBD1 as a possible D gene (5 bases). There are 11 residues in the CDR3. Germline assignment: CDR1 LNHDA and CDR2 SQIVND (reference sequence). Trimming took 10 bases from V and 4 from J, leaving 11 bases between them. CDR3 sequence: CATGQLYEQYF. The CDR3 nucleotides are TGTGCCACAGGACAATTGTACGAGCAGTACTTC.

The genes are TRBV19 and TRBJ1-5; D remains unclear. With 2 bases removed from V and 7 bases from J, the gap between germline ends came to 12 bases. The CDR3 length is 14 residues. The germline CDR1 and CDR2 sequences are LNHDA and SQIVND (reference sequence). Here the CDR3 DNA reads TGTGCCAGTAGTATATATGAGGGCGACCAGCCCCAGCATTTT. It encodes CASSIYEGDQPQHF.

This clone has just one count. For the CDR3, the DNA is TGTGCCAGCAGCTTAGCGCTGGGTAGGGGGCAAGAGACCCAGTACTTC. The encoded protein is CASSLALGRGQETQYF. V is TRBV7-9 and J is TRBJ2-5, with D perhaps TRBD1 (6 bases). The V gene lost 0 bases and the J gene lost 2 bases, with 13 bases spanning the gap. Per germline, CDR1 SEHNR and CDR2 FQNEAQ (reference sequence). This CDR3 is built from 16 residues.

This clone has at least ten counts. The gene calls are TRBV5-4 and TRBJ2-7, with 11 bases lining up with TRBD1. CDR1 is SGHNT and CDR2 is YYREEE in the germline V gene (reference sequence). The CDR3 is made up of 16 amino acids. Trimming at V came to 7 bases and at J to 4 bases, leaving 13 bases not matched to a gene. The DNA for the CDR3 is TGTGCCAGCGGACGGGGACAGGGGGGTCAAGCATACGAGCAGTACTTC. Translating gives CASGRGQGGQAYEQYF.

The V call is TRBV5-1, the J call TRBJ1-2, with D possibly matching TRBD1 (6 bases). Germline V gene lookup returns CDR1 SGHRS and CDR2 YFSETQ. The CDR3 runs 15 residues. Trimming cost V 4 bases and J 4 bases, with 17 bases left between them. CDR3 region: CASSLEGGFGYGYTF. The CDR3, as DNA: TGCGCCAGCAGCCTCGAGGGGGGGTTCGGCTATGGCTACACCTTC.

V is TRBV19 and J is TRBJ1-5, with 12 bases lining up with TRBD1. Germline CDR1 is LNHDA and CDR2 is SQIVND (reference sequence). V trimming: 7 bases; J trimming: 6 bases; junction bases outside the gene matches: 7. The CDR3 is 15 amino acids. Here the CDR3 DNA reads TGTGCCAGTAACTTGGGACAGGGGGCCGTTCAGCCCCAGCATTTT. It yields the protein CASNLGQGAVQPQHF.

V and J are TRBV27 and TRBJ2-7; the D gene is possibly TRBD1 (6 bases). Trimming shortened V by 2 bases and J by 6 bases, and 14 bases separated the two germline ends. CDR1 is MNHEY, CDR2 SMNVEV, per germline (reference sequence). CDR3 length: 14 amino acids. The CDR3, as DNA: TGTGCCAGCAGTTTAAATCGGGACATTGGCGAGCAGTACTTC. Residues: CASSLNRDIGEQYF.

The CDR3 sequence is CASSDPGVTEAFF. In nucleotides, the CDR3 is TGTGCCAGCAGCGATCCCGGGGTCACTGAAGCTTTCTTT. The chain is built from TRBV6-5 and TRBJ1-1; no clear D gene. Germline V gene sequence: CDR1 MNHEY, CDR2 SVGAGI. V was cut by 6 bases and J by 4 bases, with 12 bases left in between. This CDR3 spans 13 amino acids.

This chain connects TRBV28 to TRBJ1-2; 10 nucleotides align to TRBD1. The CDR3 runs to 13 residues. CDR1 and CDR2 (germline): MDHEN, SYDVKM. V shed 8 bases and J 5 bases; nucleotides not matched to a gene: 5. The CDR3 coding sequence is TGTGCCAGCGGTCCGGGACAGGGGTATGGCTACACCTTC. This codes for CASGPGQGYGYTF.

This chain connects TRBV30 to TRBJ2-2; a possible D gene is TRBD1 (5 bases). Germline assignment: CDR1 GTSNPN and CDR2 SVGIG (reference sequence). CDR3 length: 15 amino acids. V dropped 2 bases and J dropped 3 bases, with 13 bases sitting between them. The CDR3: CAWSMWGADTGELFF. CDR3 DNA: TGTGCCTGGAGTATGTGGGGCGCGGACACCGGGGAGCTGTTTTTT.

This CDR3 is CATSDSGTGGRTNEKLFF. CDR3 nucleotides: TGTGCCACCAGTGATTCCGGGACAGGGGGCAGGACTAATGAAAAACTGTTTTTT. This sequence joins TRBV24-1 and TRBJ1-4; 12 nucleotides match TRBD1. The CDR3 covers 18 residues. Germline V gives CDR1 KGHDR, CDR2 SFDVKD. Trimming cost V 2 bases and J 2 bases; bases outside gene matches: 5.

As regards this clone: Relative to the germline gene, one junction end is altered; a read error may explain this. The V and J genes are TRBV7-9 and TRBJ2-3; 7 positions match TRBD2. This CDR3 contains 14 residues. CDR1 is SEHNR, CDR2 FQNEAQ, per germline (reference sequence). CDR3 sequence (DNA): TGTGCCAGCAGCTTCGCGACTAGCACGGATACGCAGTATTTT. Encoded protein: CASSFATSTDTQYF.